The text below deals with one T cell receptor beta chain. Antigen unknown. Relapses following autologous stem cell transplantation were seen in all patients, with brentuximab vedotin exposure varying. TCRdb's table, derived via immunoSEQ multiplex PCR, lists solely in-frame clones and lacks some. The table has some 46,000 clones, around three quarters seen once. The data derive from a study of PD-1 blockade in classical Hodgkin lymphoma. In germline, CDR1 is SGHTA, CDR2 FQGNSA. This CDR3 contains 13 residues. The germline V and J ends were trimmed by 5 bases and 4 bases, with 11 bases remaining between them. Whole-study results and caveats: Sources of repertoire differences remain undefined, possibly disease activity or prior therapy. Newly diagnosed patients were reported to start with lower TCR diversity than healthy donors. Complete responders showed a baseline diversity that resembled the diversity of newly diagnosed patients.

This receptor was taken from a human donor with classical Hodgkin lymphoma. V usage is TRBV7-2 and J usage is TRBJ1-1; no firm D call. The sample consisted of peripheral blood mononuclear cells (PBMCs), taken before the second cycle of nivolumab. For the CDR3, the DNA is TGTGCCAGCAGCCCTACAACAGTCACTGAAGCTTTCTTT. It is translated as CASSPTTVTEAFF.